This record looks at one T cell receptor (beta chain) sequence and its context. No antigen is known for it. The repertoire was sequenced with immunoSEQ multiplex PCR; TCRdb's copy has only in-frame clones and lacks some. The sample yields around 140,000 clones, around nine tenths seen once. This sample is drawn from a study of T cell responses to AZD1222 COVID-19 vaccine. About the study: Second-dose intervals of approximately 4 or approximately 12 weeks were pooled. Regarding the study as a whole: The donors showed a predominance of white British ancestry and of females, with possible underestimation of clonal diversity. Spike-specific TCR breadth and depth grew following two AZD1222 doses. Recipients of AZD1222 seropositive at baseline numbered only five or six.

This CDR3 has 15 amino acids. Germline values: CDR1 MNHEY, CDR2 SVGAGI. V lost 8 bases and J lost 10; bases outside the gene matches: 16. This sequence originates from an adult in good health. The material sequenced was peripheral blood, taken on day 0 of AZD1222 vaccination. The V call is TRBV6-5, the J call TRBJ2-1; 8 bases agree with TRBD2. The CDR3 spells CASRNSRGGFNEQFF. CDR3 coding DNA: TGTGCCAGCCGAAATTCCCGGGGGGGCTTCAACGAGCAGTTCTTC.